The 9 T cell receptor beta chains in this list originate from one sample, sequenced in a study of cytomegalovirus exposure and HLA in healthy donors. The primer mix had 60 Vbeta and 13 Jbeta primers. Using immunoSEQ multiplex PCR, the repertoire was profiled, and TCRdb retains in-frame clones only, with some absent. The listing contains 150,000 to 200,000 clones. Sequenced sample: PBMCs. Receptors were obtained from a woman aged 55-69 years in good health and CMV-seronegative.

The chain is built from TRBV6-5 and TRBJ2-7, with 7 bases that match TRBD1. CDR1 MNHEY and CDR2 SVGAGI come from the germline V gene. The CDR3 length is 12 residues. With 8 bases clipped from V and 3 bases from J, the junction kept 4 bases outside the gene matches. CDR3 DNA: TGTGCCAGCGGCCACAGGGGCTACGAGCAGTACTTC. This gives the protein CASGHRGYEQYF.

The rearrangement links TRBV6-1 to TRBJ1-2, with D tentatively TRBD1 (5 bases). Deletions cut 2 bases from V and 4 bases from J, with 8 bases between. Germline CDR1 reads MNHNS; CDR2 reads SASEGT. The CDR3 has 13 residues. The CDR3 DNA sequence: TGTGCCAGCAGTGAACAGACAGTCTATGGCTACACCTTC. It encodes CASSEQTVYGYTF.

The rearrangement joins TRBV7-9 to TRBJ2-2, with TRBD2 matching 11 bases. The CDR3 sequence is 17 residues long. With 3 bases clipped from V and 2 bases from J, the junction kept 5 bases outside the gene matches. CDR1 is SEHNR and CDR2 is FQNEAQ in the germline V gene (reference sequence). This CDR3 reads CASSFSGTSGNTGELFF. The CDR3 coding sequence is TGTGCCAGCAGCTTCTCAGGGACTAGCGGAAACACCGGGGAGCTGTTTTTT.

The J gene is TRBJ1-4, the V gene TRBV5-5; no firm D call. V was trimmed by 5 bases and J by 1 base, leaving 15 bases between them. Germline V gene data show CDR1 as SGHKS and CDR2 as YYEKEE (reference sequence). The CDR3 is 16 amino acids. The CDR3 loop reads CASRPLQMGTNEKLFF. Written as DNA, the CDR3 is TGTGCCAGCAGACCCCTACAGATGGGAACTAATGAAAAACTGTTTTTT. The full variable domain, in which reference TRBV5-5 and TRBJ1-4 provide the parts outside the CDR3, is DAGVTQSPTHLIKTRGQQVTLRCSPISGHKSVSWYQQVLGQGPQFIFQYYEKEERGRGNFPDRFSARQFPNYSSELNVNALLLGDSALYLCASRPLQMGTNEKLFFGSGTQLSVL.

This sequence joins TRBV5-1 and TRBJ2-7; D possibly corresponds to TRBD2 (5 bases). Looked up from germline, CDR1 is SGHRS and CDR2 is YFSETQ. This CDR3 is 15 amino acids long. Trimming pared 7 bases from V and 7 bases from J, leaving 24 bases between. The CDR3 bases are TGCGCCAGCGGAGTAGGGCCGGGGATTGTGGGGGAGCAGTACTTC. This sequence encodes CASGVGPGIVGEQYF.

V gene TRBV5-1 combines with J gene TRBJ1-2; 8 bases map to TRBD1. CDR3 length: 17 amino acids. Germline V gene data show CDR1 as SGHRS and CDR2 as YFSETQ. Germline trimming cut 0 bases from V and 8 bases from J; bases unmatched to any gene: 15. The CDR3 nucleotides are TGCGCCAGCAGCTTGGAACACGGAGGCAGGGGGCCTTGGGGCTACACCTTC. Its protein is CASSLEHGGRGPWGYTF.

V usage is TRBV19 and J usage is TRBJ2-7; 7 bases line up with TRBD1. V shed 5 bases and J 1 base; nucleotides not matched to a gene: 2. Germline values: CDR1 LNHDA, CDR2 SQIVND (reference sequence). The CDR3 spans 13 residues. In nucleotides, the CDR3 is TGTGCCAGTAGTTGGGGACAGTCCTACGAGCAGTACTTC. It translates to CASSWGQSYEQYF.

The rearrangement joins TRBV9 to TRBJ2-2; 8 bases are a match to TRBD2. Trimming took 4 bases from V and 2 from J; bases not matched to a gene: 10. Germline lookup yields CDR1 SGDLS and CDR2 YYNGEE. CDR3 size: 17 residues. Here the CDR3 reads CASSRSGTPKNTGELFF. CDR3 DNA: TGTGCCAGCAGCCGTAGCGGGACTCCCAAAAACACCGGGGAGCTGTTTTTT.

This chain connects TRBV19 to TRBJ1-2; a weak D match, TRBD1 (5 bases). The CDR3 extends over 15 amino acids. Looked up from germline, CDR1 is LNHDA and CDR2 is SQIVND (reference sequence). The germline V and J ends were trimmed by 5 bases and 4 bases, with 17 bases remaining between them. The CDR3 spells CASSSPDRDLYGYTF. The CDR3, as DNA: TGTGCCAGTAGTTCTCCCGACAGAGATCTCTATGGCTACACCTTC.